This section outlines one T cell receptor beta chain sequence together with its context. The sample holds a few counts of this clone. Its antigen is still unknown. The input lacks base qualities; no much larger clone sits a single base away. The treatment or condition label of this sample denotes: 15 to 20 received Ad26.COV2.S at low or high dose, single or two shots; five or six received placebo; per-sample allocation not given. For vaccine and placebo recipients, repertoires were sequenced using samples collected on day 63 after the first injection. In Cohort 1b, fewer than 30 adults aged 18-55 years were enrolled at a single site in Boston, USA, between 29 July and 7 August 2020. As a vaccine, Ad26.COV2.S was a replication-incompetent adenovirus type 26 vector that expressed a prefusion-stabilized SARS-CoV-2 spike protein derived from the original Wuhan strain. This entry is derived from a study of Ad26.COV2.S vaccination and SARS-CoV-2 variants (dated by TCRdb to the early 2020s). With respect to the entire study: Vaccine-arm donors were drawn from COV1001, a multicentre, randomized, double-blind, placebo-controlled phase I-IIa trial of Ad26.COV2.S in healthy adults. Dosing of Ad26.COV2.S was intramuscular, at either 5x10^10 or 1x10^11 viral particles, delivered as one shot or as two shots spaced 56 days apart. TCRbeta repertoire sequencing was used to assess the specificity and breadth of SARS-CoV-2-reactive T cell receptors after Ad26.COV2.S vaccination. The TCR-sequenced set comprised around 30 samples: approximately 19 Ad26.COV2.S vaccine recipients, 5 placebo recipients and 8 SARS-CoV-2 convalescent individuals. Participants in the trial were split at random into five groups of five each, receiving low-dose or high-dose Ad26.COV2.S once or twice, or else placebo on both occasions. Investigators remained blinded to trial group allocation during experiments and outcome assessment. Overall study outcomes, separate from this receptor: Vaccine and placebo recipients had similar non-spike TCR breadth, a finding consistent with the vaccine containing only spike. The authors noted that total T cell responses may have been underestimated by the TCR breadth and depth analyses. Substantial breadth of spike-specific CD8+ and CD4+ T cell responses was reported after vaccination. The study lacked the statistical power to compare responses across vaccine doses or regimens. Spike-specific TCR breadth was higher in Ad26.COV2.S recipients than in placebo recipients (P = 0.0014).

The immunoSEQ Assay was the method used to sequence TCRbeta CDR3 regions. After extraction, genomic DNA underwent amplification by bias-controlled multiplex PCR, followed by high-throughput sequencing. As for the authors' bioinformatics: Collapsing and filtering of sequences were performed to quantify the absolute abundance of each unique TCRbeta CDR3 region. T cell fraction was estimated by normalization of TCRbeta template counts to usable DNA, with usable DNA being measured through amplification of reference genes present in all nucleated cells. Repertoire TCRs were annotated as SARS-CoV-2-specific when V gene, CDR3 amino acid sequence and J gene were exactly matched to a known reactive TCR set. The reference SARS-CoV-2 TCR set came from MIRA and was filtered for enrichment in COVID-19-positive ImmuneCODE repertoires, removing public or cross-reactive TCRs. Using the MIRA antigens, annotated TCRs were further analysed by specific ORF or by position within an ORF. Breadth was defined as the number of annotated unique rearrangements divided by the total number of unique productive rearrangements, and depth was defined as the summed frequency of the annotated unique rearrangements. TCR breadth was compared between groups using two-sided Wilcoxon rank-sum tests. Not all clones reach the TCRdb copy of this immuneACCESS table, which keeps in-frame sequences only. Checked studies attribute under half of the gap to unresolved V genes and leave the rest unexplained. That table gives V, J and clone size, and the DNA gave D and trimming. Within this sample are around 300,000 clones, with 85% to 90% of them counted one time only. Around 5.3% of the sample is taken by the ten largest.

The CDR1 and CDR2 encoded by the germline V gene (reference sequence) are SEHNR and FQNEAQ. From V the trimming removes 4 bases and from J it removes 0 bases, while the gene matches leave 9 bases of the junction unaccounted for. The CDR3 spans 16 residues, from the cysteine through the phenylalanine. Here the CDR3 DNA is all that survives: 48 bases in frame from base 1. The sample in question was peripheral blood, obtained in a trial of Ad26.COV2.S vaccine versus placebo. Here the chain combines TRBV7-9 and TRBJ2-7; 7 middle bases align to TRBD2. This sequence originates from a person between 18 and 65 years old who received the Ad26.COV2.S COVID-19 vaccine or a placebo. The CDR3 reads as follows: CASSSAGSGISYEQYF. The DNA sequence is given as TGTGCCAGCAGCTCGGCGGGCAGCGGGATCTCCTACGAGCAGTACTTC.